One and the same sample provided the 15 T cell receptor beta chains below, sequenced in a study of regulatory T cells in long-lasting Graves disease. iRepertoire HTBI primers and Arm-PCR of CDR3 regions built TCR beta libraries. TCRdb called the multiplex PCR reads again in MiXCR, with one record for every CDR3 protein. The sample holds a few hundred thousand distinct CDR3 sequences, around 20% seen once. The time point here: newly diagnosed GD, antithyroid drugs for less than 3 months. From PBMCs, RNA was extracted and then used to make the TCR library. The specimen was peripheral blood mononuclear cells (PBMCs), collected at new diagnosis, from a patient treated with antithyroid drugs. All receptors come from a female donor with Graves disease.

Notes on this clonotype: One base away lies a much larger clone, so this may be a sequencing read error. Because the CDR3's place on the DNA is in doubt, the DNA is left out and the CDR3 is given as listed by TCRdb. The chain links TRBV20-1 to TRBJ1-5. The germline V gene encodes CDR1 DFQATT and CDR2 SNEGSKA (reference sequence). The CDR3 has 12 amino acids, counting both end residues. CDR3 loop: CSAYTCNQPQHF.

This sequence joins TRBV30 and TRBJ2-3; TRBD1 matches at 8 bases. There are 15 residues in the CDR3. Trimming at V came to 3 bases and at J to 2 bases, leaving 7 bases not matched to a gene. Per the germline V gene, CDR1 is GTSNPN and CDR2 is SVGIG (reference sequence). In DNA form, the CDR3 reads TGTGCCTGGAGCGAAGGACAGGGACCCACAGATACGCAGTATTTT. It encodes CAWSEGQGPTDTQYF.

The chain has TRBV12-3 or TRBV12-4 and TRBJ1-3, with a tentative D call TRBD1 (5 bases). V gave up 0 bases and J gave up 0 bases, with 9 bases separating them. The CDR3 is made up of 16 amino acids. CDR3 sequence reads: CASSLAQGVSGNTIYF. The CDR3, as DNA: TGTGCCAGCAGTTTAGCTCAAGGGGTCTCTGGAAACACCATATATTTT.

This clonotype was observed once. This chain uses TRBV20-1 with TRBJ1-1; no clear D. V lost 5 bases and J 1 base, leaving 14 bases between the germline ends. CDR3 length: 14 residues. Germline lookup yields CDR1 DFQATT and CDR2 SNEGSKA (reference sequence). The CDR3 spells CSAGSSGRNTEAFF. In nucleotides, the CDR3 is TGCAGTGCTGGTAGTTCGGGTAGGAACACTGAAGCTTTCTTT.

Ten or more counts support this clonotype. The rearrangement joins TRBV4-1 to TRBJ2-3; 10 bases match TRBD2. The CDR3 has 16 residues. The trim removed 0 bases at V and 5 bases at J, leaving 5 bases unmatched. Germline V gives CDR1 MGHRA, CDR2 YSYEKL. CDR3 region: CASSQEASGGQDTQYF. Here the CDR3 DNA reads TGCGCCAGCAGCCAAGAGGCTAGCGGGGGACAAGATACGCAGTATTTT.

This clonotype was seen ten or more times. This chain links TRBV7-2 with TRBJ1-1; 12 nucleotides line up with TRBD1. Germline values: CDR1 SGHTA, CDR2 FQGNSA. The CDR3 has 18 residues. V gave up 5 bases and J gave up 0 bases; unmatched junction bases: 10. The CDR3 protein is CASSRQGTGGFLNTEAFF. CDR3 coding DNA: TGTGCCAGCAGCCGCCAAGGGACAGGGGGCTTTTTGAACACTGAAGCTTTCTTT. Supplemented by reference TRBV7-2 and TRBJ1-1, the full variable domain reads GAGVSQSPSNKVTEKGKDVELRCDPISGHTALYWYRQSLGQGLEFLIYFQGNSAPDKSGLPSDRFSAERTGGSVSTLTIQRTQQEDSAVYLCASSRQGTGGFLNTEAFFGQGTRLTVV.

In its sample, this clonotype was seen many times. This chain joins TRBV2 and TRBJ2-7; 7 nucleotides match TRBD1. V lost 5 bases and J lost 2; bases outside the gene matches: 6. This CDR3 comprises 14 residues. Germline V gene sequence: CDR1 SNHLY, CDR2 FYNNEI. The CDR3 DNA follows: TGTGCCAGCAGTCCGGGGACAGTAACCTACGAGCAGTACTTC. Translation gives CASSPGTVTYEQYF.

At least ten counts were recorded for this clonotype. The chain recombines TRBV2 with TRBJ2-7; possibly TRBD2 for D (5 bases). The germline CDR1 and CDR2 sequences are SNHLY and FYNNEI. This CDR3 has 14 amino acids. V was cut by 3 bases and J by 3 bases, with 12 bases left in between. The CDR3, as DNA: TGTGCCAGCAGTGACTGGACTGAACGCTACGAGCAGTACTTC. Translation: CASSDWTERYEQYF.

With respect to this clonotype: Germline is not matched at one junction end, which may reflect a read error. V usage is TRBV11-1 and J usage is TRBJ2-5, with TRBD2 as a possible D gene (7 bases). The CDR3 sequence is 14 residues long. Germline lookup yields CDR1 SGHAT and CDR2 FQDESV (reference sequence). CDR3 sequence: CASSQGGGQETQYF. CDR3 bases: TGCGCCAGCAGCCAAGGGGGGGGGCAAGAGACCCAGTACTTC.

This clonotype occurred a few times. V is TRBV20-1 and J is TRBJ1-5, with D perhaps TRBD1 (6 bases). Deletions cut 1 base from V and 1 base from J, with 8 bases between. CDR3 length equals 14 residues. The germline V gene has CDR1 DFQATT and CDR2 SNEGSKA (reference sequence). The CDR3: CSARVGGSNQPQHF. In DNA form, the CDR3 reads TGCAGTGCTAGAGTTGGGGGCAGCAATCAGCCCCAGCATTTT.

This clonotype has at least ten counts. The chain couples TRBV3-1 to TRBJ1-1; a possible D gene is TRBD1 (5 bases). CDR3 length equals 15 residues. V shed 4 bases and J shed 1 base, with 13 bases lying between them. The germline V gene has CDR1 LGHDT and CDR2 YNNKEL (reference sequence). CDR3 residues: CASSLSIGANTEAFF. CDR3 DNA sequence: TGTGCCAGCAGCCTAAGTATCGGGGCGAACACTGAAGCTTTCTTT.

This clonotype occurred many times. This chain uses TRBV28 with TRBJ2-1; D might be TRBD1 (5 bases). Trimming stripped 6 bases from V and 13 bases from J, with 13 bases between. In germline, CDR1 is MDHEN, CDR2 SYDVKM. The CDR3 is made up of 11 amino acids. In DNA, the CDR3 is TGTGCCAGCAGCTTAAACAGGATTCAGTTCTTC. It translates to CASSLNRIQFF.

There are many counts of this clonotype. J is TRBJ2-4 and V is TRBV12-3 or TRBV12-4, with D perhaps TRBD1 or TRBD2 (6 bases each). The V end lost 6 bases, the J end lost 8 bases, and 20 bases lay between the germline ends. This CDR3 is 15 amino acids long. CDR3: CASSPGGPPGDIQYF. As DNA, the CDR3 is TGTGCCAGCAGCCCCGGGGGCCCGCCTGGAGACATTCAGTACTTC.

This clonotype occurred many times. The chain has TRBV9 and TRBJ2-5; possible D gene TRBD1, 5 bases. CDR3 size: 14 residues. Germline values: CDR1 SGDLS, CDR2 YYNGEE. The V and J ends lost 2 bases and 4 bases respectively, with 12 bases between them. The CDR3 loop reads CASSVHGQGETQYF. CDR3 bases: TGTGCCAGCAGCGTGCACGGGCAGGGAGAGACCCAGTACTTC.

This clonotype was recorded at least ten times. The CDR3 region is CASSSRLAGGYEQYF. The CDR3 DNA follows: TGTGCCAGCAGCAGCCGACTAGCGGGGGGTTACGAGCAGTACTTC. The chain has TRBV7-2 and TRBJ2-7; TRBD2 matches 13 bases. Unmatched junction bases numbered 5, after V lost 5 bases and J lost 4 bases. Germline CDR1 and CDR2: SGHTA and FQGNSA. This CDR3 contains 15 residues.